The 21 T cell receptor beta chains presented below share a single source sample, sequenced in a study of cytomegalovirus exposure and HLA in healthy donors. 60 Vbeta and 13 Jbeta primers were used in PCR. Sequencing was performed with immunoSEQ multiplex PCR; in TCRdb, only in-frame clones are kept and a portion is missing. This sample carries roughly 34,000 clones, less than 85% of them seen once, and the ten largest clones take 5.5% to 7%. Source material: PBMCs. The receptor source for this set is a male donor in good health and CMV-seronegative.

V and J are TRBV11-2 and TRBJ1-1; D not certain. V gave up 2 bases and J gave up 4 bases, with 14 bases separating them. This CDR3 has 15 amino acids. From germline, CDR1 is SGHAT and CDR2 FQNNGV. The CDR3 nucleotides are TGTGCCAGCAGCTTAAGGGAGACAAATCGCACTGAAGCTTTCTTT. Amino acid sequence: CASSLRETNRTEAFF.

The chain employs TRBV4-3 and TRBJ2-7, with TRBD1 matching over 9 bases. Germline trimming cut 5 bases from V and 5 bases from J; bases unmatched to any gene: 13. The CDR3 is 16 amino acids. From germline, CDR1 is LGHNA and CDR2 YSLEER. The DNA of the CDR3 is TGCGCCAGCAGCGCACAACCGGGACAGGGCATCAACGAGCAGTACTTC. Residues: CASSAQPGQGINEQYF.

As for this clone: The same CDR3 arises from other DNA sequences in this sample as well. V gene TRBV28 combines with J gene TRBJ1-5; D not resolved. The CDR3 is made up of 13 amino acids. The ends were cut back, 3 bases at V and 0 bases at J, with 3 bases in the middle. Germline lookup yields CDR1 MDHEN and CDR2 SYDVKM. The CDR3: CASSFSSNQPQHF. Written as DNA, the CDR3 is TGTGCCAGCAGTTTCAGTAGCAATCAGCCCCAGCATTTT.

This CDR3 reads CASSKTGAPTEAFF. CDR3 bases: TGTGCCAGCAGTAAGACAGGGGCCCCCACTGAAGCTTTCTTT. The V call is TRBV6-5, the J call TRBJ1-1, with 8 bases fitting TRBD1. Looked up from germline, CDR1 is MNHEY and CDR2 is SVGAGI. The CDR3 covers 14 residues. The V segment lost 5 bases and the J segment 4 bases; nucleotides outside the gene matches: 6.

There are a few counts of this clone. The chain links TRBV7-2 to TRBJ1-2, with 7 bases matching TRBD1. The V gene's germline CDR1 is SGHTA and CDR2 FQGNSA. The V and J ends lost 0 bases and 9 bases, in that order; junction bases with no gene match: 4. This CDR3 has 13 amino acids. The DNA of the CDR3 is TGTGCCAGCAGCTTAGCGACAGGGATGCGCTACACCTTC. Its protein product is CASSLATGMRYTF.

This rearrangement joins TRBV19 to TRBJ2-7, with 7 bases matching TRBD1. The CDR3 is made up of 15 amino acids. The V segment lost 3 bases and the J segment 0 bases; nucleotides outside the gene matches: 5. Germline V gives CDR1 LNHDA, CDR2 SQIVND (reference sequence). The CDR3 sequence: CASSIGQVPSYEQYF. CDR3 DNA: TGTGCCAGTAGTATTGGACAGGTGCCCTCCTACGAGCAGTACTTC. Together with reference TRBV19 and TRBJ2-7, the CDR3 gives the full variable domain: DGGITQSPKYLFRKEGQNVTLSCEQNLNHDAMYWYRQDPGQGLRLIYYSQIVNDFQKGDIAEGYSVSREKKESFPLTVTSAQKNPTAFYLCASSIGQVPSYEQYFGPGTRLTVT.

The V and J genes are TRBV4-3 and TRBJ2-3, with TRBD1 identical over 11 bases. The germline V gene encodes CDR1 LGHNA and CDR2 YSLEER. V lost 4 bases and J lost 4; bases outside the gene matches: 1. CDR3 length: 14 residues. The CDR3 DNA reads TGCGCCAGCAGCCGGGGACAGGGGGCAGATACGCAGTATTTT. This gives the protein CASSRGQGADTQYF.

The CDR3 sequence is CASNIGTGGEAFF. The CDR3 DNA reads as TGCGCCAGCAACATCGGGACCGGGGGTGAAGCTTTCTTT. The chain carries TRBV5-1 and TRBJ1-1, with D perhaps matching TRBD1 (5 bases). Germline V gene data show CDR1 as SGHRS and CDR2 as YFSETQ. The CDR3 loop spans 13 amino acids. The V gene lost 6 bases and the J gene lost 7 bases, with 16 bases spanning the gap.

The chain is built from TRBV7-2 and TRBJ1-1; 11 positions match TRBD1. The CDR3 sequence is 13 residues long. The germline V gene encodes CDR1 SGHTA and CDR2 FQGNSA. Germline trimming cut 5 bases from V and 10 bases from J; bases unmatched to any gene: 6. This CDR3 is CASSMDRGRVAFF. Written as DNA, the CDR3 is TGTGCCAGCAGCATGGACAGGGGGCGGGTAGCTTTCTTT.

The rearrangement links TRBV9 to TRBJ2-3; TRBD2 matches at 8 bases. V dropped 4 bases and J dropped 2; count of bases not matched to a gene: 6. This CDR3 comprises 15 residues. Germline V CDR1 and CDR2: SGDLS, YYNGEE. CDR3 coding DNA: TGTGCCAGCAGCCCCCAAGCGGGAGACACAGATACGCAGTATTTT. It is translated as CASSPQAGDTDTQYF.

CDR3 region: CASSVAETSLYEQYF. The CDR3 DNA is TGTGCCAGCAGCGTAGCTGAGACTAGTCTCTACGAGCAGTACTTC. This chain connects TRBV9 to TRBJ2-7; a possible D gene is TRBD2 (6 bases). The V and J ends lost 0 bases and 3 bases respectively, with 13 bases between them. This CDR3 has 15 amino acids. Germline CDR1 reads SGDLS; CDR2 reads YYNGEE.

The chain is built from TRBV5-1 and TRBJ2-5, with D perhaps matching TRBD2 (6 bases). With 0 bases removed from V and 1 base from J, the gap between germline ends came to 10 bases. The CDR3 totals 15 residues. The germline V gene has CDR1 SGHRS and CDR2 YFSETQ. The CDR3, as DNA: TGCGCCAGCAGCTTGGGGGACTTTTTCCAAGAGACCCAGTACTTC. This encodes CASSLGDFFQETQYF.

The sample holds one count of this clone. J is TRBJ2-1 and V is TRBV5-1; TRBD2 aligns across 14 bases. The CDR3 sequence is 16 residues long. V shed 4 bases and J 1 base; nucleotides not matched to a gene: 1. Germline-derived CDR1 and CDR2 are SGHRS and YFSETQ. In DNA, the CDR3 is TGCGCCAGCAGCGGGACTAGCGGGGGTTCCTACAATGAGCAGTTCTTC. Protein sequence: CASSGTSGGSYNEQFF.

The chain combines TRBV5-6 with TRBJ2-7; weak D call: TRBD2 (7 bases). CDR1 SGHDT and CDR2 YYEEEE come from the germline V gene. The CDR3 covers 13 residues. Trimming cost V 4 bases and J 5 bases, with 13 bases left between them. The CDR3 loop is CASSGGGPDEQYF. The CDR3 DNA reads TGTGCCAGCAGCGGGGGGGGGCCTGACGAGCAGTACTTC. Based on the CDR3 plus reference TRBV5-6 and TRBJ2-7, the full variable domain is DAGVTQSPTHLIKTRGQQVTLRCSPKSGHDTVSWYQQALGQGPQFIFQYYEEEERQRGNFPDRFSGHQFPNYSSELNVNALLLGDSALYLCASSGGGPDEQYFGPGTRLTVT.

This clone came up a few times. DNA for the CDR3: TGTGCCAGCAGCCAAGAGGTCGGGACAGGGGGCTACGAGCAGTACTTC. As protein: CASSQEVGTGGYEQYF. The chain recombines TRBV4-2 with TRBJ2-7, with 11 nucleotides matching TRBD1. The germline V gene has CDR1 LGHNA and CDR2 YNFKEQ. The CDR3 contains 16 residues. The ends lost 0 bases at V and 3 bases at J; junction bases unmatched: 4.

This clone came up once. The V call is TRBV14, the J call TRBJ1-1; no reliable D call. Germline V gene lookup returns CDR1 SGHDN and CDR2 FVKESK. V was trimmed by 1 base and J by 1 base, leaving 4 bases between them. The CDR3 runs to 13 residues. CDR3 region: CASSQGRNTEAFF. The DNA for the CDR3 is TGTGCCAGCAGCCAAGGGAGGAACACTGAAGCTTTCTTT.

The chain couples TRBV4-2 to TRBJ1-6; 9 positions match TRBD1. With V trimmed by 4 bases and J by 10 bases, 8 bases remained unmatched. The CDR3 has 15 residues. In germline, CDR1 is LGHNA, CDR2 YNFKEQ. The CDR3 loop reads CASSPPGQGSSPLHF. As DNA, the CDR3 is TGTGCCAGCAGCCCGCCGGGACAGGGAAGCTCACCCCTCCACTTT.

V and J are TRBV25-1 and TRBJ1-4, with D hard to call. Germline CDR1 reads MGHDK; CDR2 reads SYGVNS. This CDR3 comprises 14 residues. Between the trimmed V and J ends, which lost 0 bases and 5 bases, there was a span of 7 bases. The CDR3 nucleotides are TGTGCCAGCAGTGAATATACAGAGAATGAAAAACTGTTTTTT. Protein product: CASSEYTENEKLFF.

The CDR3 reads CASSLRTVQETQYF. The DNA for the CDR3 is TGCGCCAGCAGCTTGAGGACAGTCCAAGAGACCCAGTACTTC. The chain has TRBV5-1 and TRBJ2-5, with D tentatively TRBD1 (6 bases). With 1 base removed from V and 1 base from J, the gap between germline ends came to 8 bases. This CDR3 has 14 residues. CDR1 and CDR2 from the germline V gene are SGHRS and YFSETQ.

J is TRBJ2-7 and V is TRBV27, with a tentative D call TRBD1 (6 bases). The CDR3 runs 15 residues. Germline loops: CDR1 MNHEY, CDR2 SMNVEV (reference sequence). V lost 2 bases and J 1 base, leaving 12 bases between the germline ends. The CDR3 DNA is TGTGCCAGCAGTTTAGAAAGGACAGCTTCCTACGAGCAGTACTTC. It specifies CASSLERTASYEQYF.

The V gene is TRBV7-2, the J gene TRBJ2-7; 9 bases fit TRBD2. The CDR3 spans 15 residues. CDR1 and CDR2 (germline): SGHTA, FQGNSA. Unmatched junction bases numbered 8, after V lost 1 base and J lost 7 bases. The DNA for the CDR3 is TGTGCCAGCAGCTTAGTAGCGGGAGAAACGTATGAGCAGTACTTC. This translates into CASSLVAGETYEQYF.